The source of this T cell receptor (beta chain) is a study of identical twins. The sample holds many counts of this clonotype. A universal primer binding site was introduced by template switching. The final cDNA contained unique molecular identifiers. TCRdb independently ran MiXCR on the 5' RACE reads; one entry per CDR3 protein. The table lists 250,000 to 300,000 distinct CDR3 sequences, around 8% of them singletons. The CDR3 has 14 residues. Trimming removed 0 bases from V and 6 bases from J, with 6 bases in between. Germline-derived CDR1 and CDR2 are LNHNV and YYDKDF (reference sequence). This same sample was also taken into another study, of yellow fever vaccine responses in identical twins.

The rearrangement uses TRBV15 and TRBJ2-6, with D hard to call. This clonotype originated in a young woman in good health. The sequencing sample was made of CD8+ T cells sorted from blood. In DNA form, the CDR3 reads TGTGCCACCAGCAGAGATTTAGAGGCCAACGTCCTGACTTTC. This translates into CATSRDLEANVLTF.